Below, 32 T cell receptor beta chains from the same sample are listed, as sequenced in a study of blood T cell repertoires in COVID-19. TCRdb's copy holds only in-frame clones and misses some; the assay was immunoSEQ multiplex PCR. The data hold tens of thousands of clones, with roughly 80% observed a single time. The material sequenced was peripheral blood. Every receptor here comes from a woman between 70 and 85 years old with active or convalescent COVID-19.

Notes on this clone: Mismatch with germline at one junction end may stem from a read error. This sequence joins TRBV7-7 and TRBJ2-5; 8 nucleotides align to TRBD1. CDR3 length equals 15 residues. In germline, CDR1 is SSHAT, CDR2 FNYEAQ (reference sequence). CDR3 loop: CASSPAGQAAETQYF. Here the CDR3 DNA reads TGTGCTAGCAGCCCCGCGGGACAGGCGGCCGAGACCCAGTACTTC. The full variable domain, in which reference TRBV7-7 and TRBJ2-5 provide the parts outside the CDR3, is GAGVSQSPRYKVTKRGQDVTLRCDPISSHATLYWYQQALGQGPEFLTYFNYEAQPDKSGLPSDRFSAERPEGSISTLTIQRTEQRDSAMYRCASSPAGQAAETQYFGPGTRLLVL.

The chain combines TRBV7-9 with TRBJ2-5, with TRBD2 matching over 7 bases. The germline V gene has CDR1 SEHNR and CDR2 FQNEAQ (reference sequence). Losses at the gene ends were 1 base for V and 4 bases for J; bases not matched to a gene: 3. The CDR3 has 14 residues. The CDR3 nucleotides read TGTGCCAGCAGCTTAGTTGCGGGAGTAGAGACCCAGTACTTC. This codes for CASSLVAGVETQYF. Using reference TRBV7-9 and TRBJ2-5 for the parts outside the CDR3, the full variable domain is DTGVSQNPRHKITKRGQNVTFRCDPISEHNRLYWYRQTLGQGPEFLTYFQNEAQLEKSRLLSDRFSAERPKGSFSTLEIQRTEQGDSAMYLCASSLVAGVETQYFGPGTRLLVL.

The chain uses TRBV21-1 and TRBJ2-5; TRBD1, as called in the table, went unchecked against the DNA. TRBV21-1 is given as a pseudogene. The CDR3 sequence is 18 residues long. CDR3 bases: TGTGCCAGCAGCAAAGTCGGGTCTAGGGTCACAAAGGGGGAGACCCAGTACTTC. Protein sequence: CASSKVGSRVTKGETQYF.

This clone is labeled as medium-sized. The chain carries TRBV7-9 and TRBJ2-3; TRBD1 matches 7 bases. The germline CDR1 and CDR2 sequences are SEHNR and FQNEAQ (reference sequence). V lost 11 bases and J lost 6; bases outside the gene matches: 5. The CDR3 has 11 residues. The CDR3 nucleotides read TGTGCCCTCCCCAGGGGGGATACGCAGTATTTT. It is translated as CALPRGDTQYF.

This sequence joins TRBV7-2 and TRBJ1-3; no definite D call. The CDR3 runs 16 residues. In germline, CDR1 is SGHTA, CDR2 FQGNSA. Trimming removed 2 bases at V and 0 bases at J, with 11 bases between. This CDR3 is CASSLNSPSSGNTIYF. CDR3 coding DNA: TGTGCCAGCAGCTTAAACTCTCCGAGCTCTGGAAACACCATATATTTT. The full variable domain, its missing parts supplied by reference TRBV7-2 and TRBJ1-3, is GAGVSQSPSNKVTEKGKDVELRCDPISGHTALYWYRQSLGQGLEFLIYFQGNSAPDKSGLPSDRFSAERTGGSVSTLTIQRTQQEDSAVYLCASSLNSPSSGNTIYFGEGSWLTVV.

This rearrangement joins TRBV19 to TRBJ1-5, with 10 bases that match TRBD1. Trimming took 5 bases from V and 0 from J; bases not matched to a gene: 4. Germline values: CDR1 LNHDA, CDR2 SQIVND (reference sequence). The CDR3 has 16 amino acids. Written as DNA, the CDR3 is TGTGCCAGTAGTTCGAGGGACAGGGGTAGCAATCAGCCCCAGCATTTT. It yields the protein CASSSRDRGSNQPQHF.

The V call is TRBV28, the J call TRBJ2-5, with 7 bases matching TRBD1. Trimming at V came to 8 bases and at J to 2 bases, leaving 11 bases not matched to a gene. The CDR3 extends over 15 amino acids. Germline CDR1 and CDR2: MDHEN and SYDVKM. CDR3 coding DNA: TGTGCCAGCGATACAGGGGTAGGGTTACAAGAGACCCAGTACTTC. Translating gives CASDTGVGLQETQYF.

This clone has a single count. The CDR3, as DNA: TGTGCCAGCAGCCAAATCTCTTTCTCTGGGGCCAACGTCCTGACTTTC. Its protein is CASSQISFSGANVLTF. The genes are TRBV3-1 (or the pseudogene TRBV3-2) and TRBJ2-6; D is uncertain. Germline lookup yields CDR1 LGHDT and CDR2 YNNKEL (reference sequence). CDR3 size: 16 residues. Trimming removed 2 bases at V and 0 bases at J, with 8 bases between.

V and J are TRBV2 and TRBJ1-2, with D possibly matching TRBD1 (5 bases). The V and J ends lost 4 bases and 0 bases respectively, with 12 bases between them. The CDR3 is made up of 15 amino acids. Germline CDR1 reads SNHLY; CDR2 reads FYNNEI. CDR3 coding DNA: TGTGCCAGCAGTGCCATTGCGACAGCTAACTATGGCTACACCTTC. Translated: CASSAIATANYGYTF.

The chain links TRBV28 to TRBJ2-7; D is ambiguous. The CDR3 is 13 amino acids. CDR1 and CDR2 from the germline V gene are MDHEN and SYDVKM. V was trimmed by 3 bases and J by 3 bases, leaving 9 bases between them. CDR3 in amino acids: CASSFRVIYEQYF. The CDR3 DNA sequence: TGTGCCAGCAGTTTCCGGGTTATCTACGAGCAGTACTTC.

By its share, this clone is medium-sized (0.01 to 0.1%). DNA for the CDR3: TGTGCCAGCAGCCTCAGGGGAATCTCCTACAATGAGCAGTTCTTC. This encodes CASSLRGISYNEQFF. The chain has TRBV28 and TRBJ2-1, with a weak D call TRBD1 (6 bases). The length of the CDR3 is 15 residues. The germline CDR1 and CDR2 sequences are MDHEN and SYDVKM. The V end was cut by 6 bases, the J end by 0 bases, with 12 bases between.

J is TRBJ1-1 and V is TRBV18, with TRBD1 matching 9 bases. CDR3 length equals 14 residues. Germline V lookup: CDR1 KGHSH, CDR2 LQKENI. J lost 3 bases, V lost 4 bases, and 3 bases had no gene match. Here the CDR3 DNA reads TGTGCCAGCTCACTCGACAGGGGGGACACTGAAGCTTTCTTT. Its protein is CASSLDRGDTEAFF. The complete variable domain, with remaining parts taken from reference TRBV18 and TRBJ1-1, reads NAGVMQNPRHLVRRRGQEARLRCSPMKGHSHVYWYRQLPEEGLKFMVYLQKENIIDESGMPKERFSAEFPKEGPSILRIQQVVRGDSAAYFCASSLDRGDTEAFFGQGTRLTVV.

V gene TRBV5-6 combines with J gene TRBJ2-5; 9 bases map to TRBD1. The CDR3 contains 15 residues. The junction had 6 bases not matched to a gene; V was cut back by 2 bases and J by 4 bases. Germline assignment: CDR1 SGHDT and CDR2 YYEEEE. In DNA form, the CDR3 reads TGTGCCAGCAGCTTCCCACAGGGGGCGGGAGAGACCCAGTACTTC. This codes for CASSFPQGAGETQYF.

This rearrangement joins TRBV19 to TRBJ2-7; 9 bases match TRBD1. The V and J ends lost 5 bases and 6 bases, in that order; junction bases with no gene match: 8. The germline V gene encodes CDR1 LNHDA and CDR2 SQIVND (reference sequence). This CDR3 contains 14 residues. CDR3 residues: CASSAQQGAGEQYF. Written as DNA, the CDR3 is TGTGCCAGTAGTGCGCAACAGGGGGCTGGCGAGCAGTACTTC.

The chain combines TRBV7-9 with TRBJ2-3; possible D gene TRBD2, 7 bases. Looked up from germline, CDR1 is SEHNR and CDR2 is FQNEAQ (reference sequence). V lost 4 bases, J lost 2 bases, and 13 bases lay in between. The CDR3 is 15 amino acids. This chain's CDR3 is CASSSRGGNTDTQYF. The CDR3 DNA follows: TGTGCCAGCAGCTCAAGGGGGGGAAACACAGATACGCAGTATTTT.

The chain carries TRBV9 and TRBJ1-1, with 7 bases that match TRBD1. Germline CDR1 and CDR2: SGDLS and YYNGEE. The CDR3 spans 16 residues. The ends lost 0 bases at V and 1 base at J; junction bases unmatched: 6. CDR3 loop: CASSVGMTGPNTEAFF. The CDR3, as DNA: TGTGCCAGCAGCGTAGGAATGACAGGGCCGAACACTGAAGCTTTCTTT.

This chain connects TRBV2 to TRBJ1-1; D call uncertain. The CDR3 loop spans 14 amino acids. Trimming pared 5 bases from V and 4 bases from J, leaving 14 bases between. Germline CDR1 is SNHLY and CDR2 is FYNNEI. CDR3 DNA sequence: TGTGCCAGCAGTCCTATTTCCTGGTCCACTGAAGCTTTCTTT. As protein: CASSPISWSTEAFF.

The CDR3 loop is CAWSVSGVDGYTF. The CDR3 region has the DNA TGTGCCTGGAGTGTATCGGGGGTAGATGGCTACACCTTC. This rearrangement joins TRBV30 to TRBJ1-2; TRBD1 might be the D (5 bases). Germline V gene data show CDR1 as GTSNPN and CDR2 as SVGIG (reference sequence). This CDR3 comprises 13 residues. Trimming pared 0 bases from V and 6 bases from J, leaving 11 bases between.

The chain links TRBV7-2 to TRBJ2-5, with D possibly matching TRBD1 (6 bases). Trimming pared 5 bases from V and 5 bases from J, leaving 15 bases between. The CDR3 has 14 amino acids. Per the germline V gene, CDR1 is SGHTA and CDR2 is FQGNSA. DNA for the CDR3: TGTGCCAGCAGCCCAGGGGCTAGTGGTGAGACCCAGTACTTC. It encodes CASSPGASGETQYF.

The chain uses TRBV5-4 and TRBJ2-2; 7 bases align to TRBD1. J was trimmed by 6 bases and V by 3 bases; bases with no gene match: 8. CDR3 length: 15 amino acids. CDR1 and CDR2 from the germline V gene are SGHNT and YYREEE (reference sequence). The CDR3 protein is CASSSLEGQSGELFF. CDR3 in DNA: TGTGCCAGCAGCTCCCTAGAGGGACAGTCCGGGGAGCTGTTTTTT.

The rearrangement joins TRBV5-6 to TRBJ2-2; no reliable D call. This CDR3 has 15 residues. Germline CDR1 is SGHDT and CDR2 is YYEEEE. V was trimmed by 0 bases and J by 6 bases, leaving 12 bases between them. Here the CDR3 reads CASSLALAAAGELFF. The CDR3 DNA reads TGTGCCAGCAGCTTGGCCTTGGCGGCCGCCGGGGAGCTGTTTTTT.

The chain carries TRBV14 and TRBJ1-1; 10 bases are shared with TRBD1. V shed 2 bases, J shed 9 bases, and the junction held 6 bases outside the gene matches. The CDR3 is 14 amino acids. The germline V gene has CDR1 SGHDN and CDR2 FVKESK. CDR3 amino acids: CASSQPGTGAKAFF. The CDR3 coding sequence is TGTGCCAGCAGCCAACCCGGGACAGGGGCCAAAGCTTTCTTT.

CDR3 coding DNA: TGCGCCAGCAGCGTTGGACAGGAGGCTGCTGGAAACACCATATATTTT. It codes for CASSVGQEAAGNTIYF. The genes are TRBV5-1 and TRBJ1-3, with TRBD1 matching over 7 bases. The germline V gene has CDR1 SGHRS and CDR2 YFSETQ. This CDR3 has 16 residues. V lost 4 bases and J lost 2; bases outside the gene matches: 9.

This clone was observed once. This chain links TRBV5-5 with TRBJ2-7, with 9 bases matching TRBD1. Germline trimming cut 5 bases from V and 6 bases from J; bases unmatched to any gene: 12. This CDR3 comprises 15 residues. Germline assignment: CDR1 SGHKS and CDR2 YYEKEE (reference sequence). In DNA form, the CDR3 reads TGTGCCAGCAGTCACGACCGGGACAGGGTATTCGAGCAGTACTTC. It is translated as CASSHDRDRVFEQYF.

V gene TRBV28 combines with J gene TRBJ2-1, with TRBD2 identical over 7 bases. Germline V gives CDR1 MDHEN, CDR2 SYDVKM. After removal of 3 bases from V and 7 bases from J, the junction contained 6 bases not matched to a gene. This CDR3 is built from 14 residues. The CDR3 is CASSFAGALNEQFF. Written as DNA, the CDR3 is TGTGCCAGCAGTTTCGCGGGAGCCTTGAATGAGCAGTTCTTC. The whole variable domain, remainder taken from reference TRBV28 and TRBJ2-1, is DVKVTQSSRYLVKRTGEKVFLECVQDMDHENMFWYRQDPGLGLRLIYFSYDVKMKEKGDIPEGYSVSREKKERFSLILESASTNQTSMYLCASSFAGALNEQFFGPGTRLTVL.

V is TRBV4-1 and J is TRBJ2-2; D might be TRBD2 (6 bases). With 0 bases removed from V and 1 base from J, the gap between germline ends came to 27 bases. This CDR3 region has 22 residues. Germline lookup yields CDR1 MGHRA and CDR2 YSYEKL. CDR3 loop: CASSQDLVVGLTSLMNTGELFF. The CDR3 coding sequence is TGCGCCAGCAGCCAAGATTTGGTGGTGGGGCTGACTAGTCTTATGAACACCGGGGAGCTGTTTTTT.

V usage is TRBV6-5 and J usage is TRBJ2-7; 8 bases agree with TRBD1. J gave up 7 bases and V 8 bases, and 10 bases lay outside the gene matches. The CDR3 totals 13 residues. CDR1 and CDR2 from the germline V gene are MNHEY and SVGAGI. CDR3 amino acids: CASHGQGVREQYF. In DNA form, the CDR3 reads TGTGCCAGCCACGGACAGGGAGTAAGGGAGCAGTACTTC.

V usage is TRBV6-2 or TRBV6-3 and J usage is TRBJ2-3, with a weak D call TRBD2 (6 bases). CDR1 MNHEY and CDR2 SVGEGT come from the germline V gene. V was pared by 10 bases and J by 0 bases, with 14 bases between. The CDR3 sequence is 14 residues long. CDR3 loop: CATSWSGSTDTQYF. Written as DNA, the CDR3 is TGTGCCACCAGCTGGAGCGGGAGCACAGATACGCAGTATTTT.

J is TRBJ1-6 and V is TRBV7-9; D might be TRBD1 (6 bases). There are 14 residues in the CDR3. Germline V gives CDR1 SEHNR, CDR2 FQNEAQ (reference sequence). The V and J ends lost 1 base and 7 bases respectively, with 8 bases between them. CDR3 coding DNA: TGTGCCAGCAGCTTAGGGACAGAAAATTCACCCCTCCACTTT. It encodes CASSLGTENSPLHF.

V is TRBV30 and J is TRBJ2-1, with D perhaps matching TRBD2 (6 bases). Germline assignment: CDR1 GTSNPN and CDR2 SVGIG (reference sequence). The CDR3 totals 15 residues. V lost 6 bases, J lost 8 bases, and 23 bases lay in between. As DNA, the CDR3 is TGTGCCTGTCTATCTCGGGACTGGCGTGGGGATGAGCAGTTCTTC. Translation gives CACLSRDWRGDEQFF.

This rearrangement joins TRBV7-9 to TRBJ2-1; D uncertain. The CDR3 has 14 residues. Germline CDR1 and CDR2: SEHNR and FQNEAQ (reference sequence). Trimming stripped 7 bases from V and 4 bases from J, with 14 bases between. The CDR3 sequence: CASTPVQAYNEQFF. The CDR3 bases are TGTGCCAGCACCCCGGTCCAGGCTTACAATGAGCAGTTCTTC.

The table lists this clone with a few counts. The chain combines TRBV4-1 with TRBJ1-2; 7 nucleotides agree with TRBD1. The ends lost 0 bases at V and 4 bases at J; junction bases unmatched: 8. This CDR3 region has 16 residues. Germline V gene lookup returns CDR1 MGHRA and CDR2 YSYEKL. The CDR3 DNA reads TGCGCCAGCAGCCAAGAGACTTTCCGGGACAGCTATGGCTACACCTTC. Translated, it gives CASSQETFRDSYGYTF.